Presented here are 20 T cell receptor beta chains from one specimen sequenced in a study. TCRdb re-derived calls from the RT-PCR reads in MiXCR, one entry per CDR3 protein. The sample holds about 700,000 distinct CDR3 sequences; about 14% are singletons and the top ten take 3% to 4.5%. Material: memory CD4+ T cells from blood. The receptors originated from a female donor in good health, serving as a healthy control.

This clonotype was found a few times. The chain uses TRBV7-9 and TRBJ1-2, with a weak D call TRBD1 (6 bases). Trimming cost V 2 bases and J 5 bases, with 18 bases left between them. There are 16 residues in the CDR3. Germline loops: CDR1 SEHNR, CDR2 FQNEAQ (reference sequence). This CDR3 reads CASSLWSGGNTYGYTF. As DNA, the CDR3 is TGTGCCAGCAGCTTATGGTCCGGGGGCAATACTTATGGCTACACCTTC.

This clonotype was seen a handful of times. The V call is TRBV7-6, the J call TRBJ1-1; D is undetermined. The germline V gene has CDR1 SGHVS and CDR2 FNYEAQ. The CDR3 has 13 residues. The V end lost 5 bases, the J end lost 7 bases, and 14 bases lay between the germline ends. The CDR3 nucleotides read TGTGCCAGCAGCCAAACTGAGCTAGGTGAAGCTTTCTTT. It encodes CASSQTELGEAFF.

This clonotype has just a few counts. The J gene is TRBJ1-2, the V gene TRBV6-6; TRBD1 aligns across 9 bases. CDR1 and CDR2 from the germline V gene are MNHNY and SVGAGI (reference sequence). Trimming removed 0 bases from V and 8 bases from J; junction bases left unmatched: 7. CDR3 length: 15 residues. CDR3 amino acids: CASSYSEQGARGYTF. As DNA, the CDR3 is TGTGCCAGCAGTTACTCGGAACAGGGGGCGCGGGGCTACACCTTC.

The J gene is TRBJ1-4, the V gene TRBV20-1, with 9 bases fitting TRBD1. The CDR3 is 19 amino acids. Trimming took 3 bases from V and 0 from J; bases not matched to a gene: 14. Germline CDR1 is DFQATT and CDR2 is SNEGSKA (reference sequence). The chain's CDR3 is CSARGSGGTGFATNEKLFF. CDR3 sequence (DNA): TGCAGTGCTAGGGGTTCCGGAGGGACAGGGTTTGCAACTAATGAAAAACTGTTTTTT.

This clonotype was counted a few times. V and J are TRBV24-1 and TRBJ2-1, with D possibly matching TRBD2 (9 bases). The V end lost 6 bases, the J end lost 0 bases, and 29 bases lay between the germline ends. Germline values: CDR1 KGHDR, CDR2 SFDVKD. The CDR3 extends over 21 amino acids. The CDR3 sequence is CATSNSLGQGSGGSSYNEQFF. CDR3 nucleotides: TGTGCCACCAGTAATTCCCTTGGACAGGGTAGCGGGGGATCCTCCTACAATGAGCAGTTCTTC.

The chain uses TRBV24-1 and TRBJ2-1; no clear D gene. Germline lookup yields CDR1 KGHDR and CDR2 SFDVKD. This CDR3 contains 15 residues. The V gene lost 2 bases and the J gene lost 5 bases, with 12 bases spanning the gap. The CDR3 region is CATSDSPPTDNEQFF. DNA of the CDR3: TGTGCCACCAGTGATTCCCCCCCAACAGACAATGAGCAGTTCTTC.

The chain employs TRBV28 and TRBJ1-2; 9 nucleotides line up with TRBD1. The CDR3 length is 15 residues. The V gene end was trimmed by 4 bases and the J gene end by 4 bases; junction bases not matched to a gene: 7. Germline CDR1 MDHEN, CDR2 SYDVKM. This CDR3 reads CASSSTGGLGYGYTF. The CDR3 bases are TGTGCCAGCAGTTCCACAGGGGGCCTTGGCTATGGCTACACCTTC.

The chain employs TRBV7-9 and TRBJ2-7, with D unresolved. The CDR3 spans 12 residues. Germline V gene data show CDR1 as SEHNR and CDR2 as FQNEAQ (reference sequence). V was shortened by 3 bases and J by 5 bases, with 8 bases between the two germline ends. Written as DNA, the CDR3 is TGTGCCAGCAGCTTCTCGTCCGACGAGCAGTACTTC. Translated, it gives CASSFSSDEQYF.

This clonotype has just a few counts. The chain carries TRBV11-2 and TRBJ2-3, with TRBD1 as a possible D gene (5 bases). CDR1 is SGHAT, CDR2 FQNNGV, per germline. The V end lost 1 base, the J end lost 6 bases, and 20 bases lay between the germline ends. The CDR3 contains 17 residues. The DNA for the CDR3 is TGTGCCAGCAGCTTAGCTTTAGTCACAGGCAAGACGGATACGCAGTATTTT. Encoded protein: CASSLALVTGKTDTQYF.

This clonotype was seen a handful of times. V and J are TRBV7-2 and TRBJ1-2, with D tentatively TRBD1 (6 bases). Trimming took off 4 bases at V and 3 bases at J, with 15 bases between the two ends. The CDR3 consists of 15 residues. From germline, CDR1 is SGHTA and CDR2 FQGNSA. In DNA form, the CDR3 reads TGTGCCAGCAGCTCGGTTTCTTGGACAGACTATGGCTACACCTTC. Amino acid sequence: CASSSVSWTDYGYTF.

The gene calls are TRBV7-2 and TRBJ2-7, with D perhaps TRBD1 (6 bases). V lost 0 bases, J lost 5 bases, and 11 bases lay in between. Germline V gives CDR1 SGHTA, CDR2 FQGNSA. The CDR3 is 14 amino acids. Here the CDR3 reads CASSLAHTGNEQYF. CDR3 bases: TGTGCCAGCAGCTTAGCGCATACAGGGAACGAGCAGTACTTC.

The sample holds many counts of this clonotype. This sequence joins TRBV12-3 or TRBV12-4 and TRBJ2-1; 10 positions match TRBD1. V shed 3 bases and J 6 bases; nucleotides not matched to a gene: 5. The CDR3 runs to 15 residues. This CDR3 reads CASSFAGTGVNEQFF. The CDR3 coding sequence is TGTGCCAGCAGTTTTGCAGGGACAGGGGTCAATGAGCAGTTCTTC.

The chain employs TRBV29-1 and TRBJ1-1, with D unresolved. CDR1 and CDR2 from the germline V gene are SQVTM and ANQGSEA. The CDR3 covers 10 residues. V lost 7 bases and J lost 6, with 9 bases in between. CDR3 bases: TGCAGCGGAGACCAGGCTGAAGCTTTCTTT. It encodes CSGDQAEAFF.

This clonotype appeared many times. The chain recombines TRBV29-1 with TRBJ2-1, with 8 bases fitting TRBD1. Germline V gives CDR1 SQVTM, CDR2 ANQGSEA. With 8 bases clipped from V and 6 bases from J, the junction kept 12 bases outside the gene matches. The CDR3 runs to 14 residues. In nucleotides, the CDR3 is TGCAGCTCAGAGGACAGGGTAGGCTCCAATGAGCAGTTCTTC. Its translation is CSSEDRVGSNEQFF.

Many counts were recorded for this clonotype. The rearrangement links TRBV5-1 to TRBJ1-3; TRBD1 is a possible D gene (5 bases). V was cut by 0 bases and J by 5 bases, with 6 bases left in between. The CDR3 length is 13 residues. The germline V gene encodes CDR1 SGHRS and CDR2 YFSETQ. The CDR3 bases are TGCGCCAGCAGCTTGGGACAGAGAAACACCATATATTTT. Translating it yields CASSLGQRNTIYF.

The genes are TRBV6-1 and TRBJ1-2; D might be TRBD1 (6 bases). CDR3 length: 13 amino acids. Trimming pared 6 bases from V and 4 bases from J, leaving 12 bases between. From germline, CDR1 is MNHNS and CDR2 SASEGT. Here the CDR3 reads CASRREQGYGYTF. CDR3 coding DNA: TGTGCCAGCAGGAGAGAACAGGGCTATGGCTACACCTTC.

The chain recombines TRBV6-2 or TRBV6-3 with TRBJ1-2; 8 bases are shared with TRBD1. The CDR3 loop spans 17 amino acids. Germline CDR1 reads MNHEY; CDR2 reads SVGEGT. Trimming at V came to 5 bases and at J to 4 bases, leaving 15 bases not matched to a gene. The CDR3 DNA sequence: TGTGCCAGCAGTCGAACTCTCGGACAGGGCGCCTCCTATGGCTACACCTTC. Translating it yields CASSRTLGQGASYGYTF.

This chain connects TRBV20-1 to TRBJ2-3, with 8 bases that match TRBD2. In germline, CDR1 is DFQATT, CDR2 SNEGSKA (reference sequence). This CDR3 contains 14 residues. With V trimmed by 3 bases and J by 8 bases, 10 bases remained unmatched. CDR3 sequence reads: CSASLAGTGGTQYF. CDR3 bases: TGCAGTGCTAGTTTAGCGGGGACCGGGGGTACGCAGTATTTT.

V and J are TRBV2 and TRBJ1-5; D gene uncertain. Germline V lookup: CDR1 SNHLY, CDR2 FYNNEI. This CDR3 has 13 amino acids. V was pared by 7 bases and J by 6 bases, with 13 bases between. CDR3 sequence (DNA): TGTGCCAGCAAGAGAGAACAGAGTCAGCCCCAGCATTTT. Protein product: CASKREQSQPQHF.

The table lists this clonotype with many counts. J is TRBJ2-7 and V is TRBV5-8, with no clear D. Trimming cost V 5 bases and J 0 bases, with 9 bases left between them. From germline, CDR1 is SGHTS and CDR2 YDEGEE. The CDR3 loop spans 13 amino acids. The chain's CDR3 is CASSNRDSYEQYF. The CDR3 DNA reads TGTGCCAGCAGTAATAGGGACTCCTACGAGCAGTACTTC.